A single T cell receptor beta chain is shown here with its context. Additional DNA sequences in this sample encode the identical CDR3. Germline V gene lookup returns CDR1 MDHEN and CDR2 SYDVKM. CDR3 size: 12 residues. The V end lost 5 bases, the J end lost 3 bases, and 8 bases lay between the germline ends. The data were taken from a study of shared clonotypes between healthy human individuals. For the study at large: Each donor's CD8 memory used one plate, CD8 naive two, each CD4 subset three.

Deep-level running was used for the assay. Libraries were prepared by immunoSEQ multiplex PCR; TCRdb keeps only in-frame clonotypes and omits some of them. The table includes some 1 million clones, about 75% detected once. The receptor comes from a man aged 18 to 29 in good health. What was sequenced was memory CD4+ T cells sorted from blood. Subset indicated: CD45RA-negative fraction. The chain joins TRBV28 to TRBJ2-7; D is unresolved. This chain's CDR3 is CASSPDVYEQYF. In DNA form, the CDR3 reads TGTGCCAGCAGTCCGGACGTCTACGAGCAGTACTTC. The full variable domain, with the rest looked up from reference TRBV28 and TRBJ2-7, is DVKVTQSSRYLVKRTGEKVFLECVQDMDHENMFWYRQDPGLGLRLIYFSYDVKMKEKGDIPEGYSVSREKKERFSLILESASTNQTSMYLCASSPDVYEQYFGPGTRLTVT.